This TCR beta chain was sequenced for a study of CD8+ T cells in alopecia areata (dated 2018 in TCRdb). Background for the entire study: Treated patients were enrolled in an open-label pilot trial of oral tofacitinib, 5 to 10 mg twice daily, for moderate-to-severe alopecia areata. Patients received tofacitinib for 6 to 18 months and were then followed off drug for 6 months to check for delayed response and recurrence. To study T cell clonal expansion in alopecia areata, the researchers applied high-throughput TCRbeta sequencing to both the C3H/HeJ mouse model and human patients. Human TCRbeta sequencing covered scalp tissue and sorted CD4+ and CD8+ peripheral blood T cells from patchy and totalis/universalis alopecia areata patients and healthy controls. Biopsies were taken from tofacitinib-treated patients at baseline and again at 4 and 24 weeks into treatment, and several of those patients also had a later scalp biopsy. Scalp clonality was compared among normal scalp (n=4), patchy alopecia areata scalp (n=8), and alopecia totalis/universalis scalp (n=8). RNA was obtained with the PAXgene miRNA kit for fixed scalp, the miRNeasy kit for PBMCs, and the RNeasy kit for mouse skin. TCRbeta CDR3 regions were amplified by immunoSEQ multiplex PCR using 35 Vbeta forward and 13 Jbeta reverse primers. General conclusions and limits of the study: Lesional scalp, especially in alopecia totalis/universalis, showed higher clonality and more expanded CD8+ clones than normal scalp, suggesting antigenic drive. Shared TCR sequences between patients were less evident than in mice, which may be partly attributable to HLA diversity in the patient population. Unlike mouse skin, which is dominated by gammadelta T cells, normal human skin has resident alphabeta T cells that are also sequenced, and this complicates analysis of the scalp TCR repertoire.

Details on this clone: This receptor's antigen is unknown. The record has no base qualities; no much larger clone is one base away. Other DNA sequences in the same sample also yield this CDR3.

The sample's time point, from its label and the paper: baseline before oral tofacitinib. Peripheral blood and lesional scalp punch biopsies were obtained from patients with alopecia areata. PBMCs were separated by density centrifugation and stained for CD3, CD4 and CD8, after which CD4+ and CD8+ T cells were sorted on a FACSAria. Libraries were prepared through the immunoSEQ multiplex PCR assay. For TCR sequencing, RNA was extracted from every sample and reverse transcribed into cDNA to serve as template. SuperScript III was used for first-strand cDNA synthesis, primed with a 2:1 mix of oligo-dT and random hexamers. A synthetic immune receptor repertoire was used to assess amplification bias, and residual bias was removed computationally. The published analysis was carried out like this. Raw reads were preprocessed to remove errors, and CDR3 was defined by IMGT conventions from the conserved cysteine to phenylalanine. Clonality was computed by normalizing Shannon entropy by log2 of the number of productive unique TCRs and subtracting the result from 1. Whether each scalp clone was CD4 or CD8 was inferred by checking scalp TCRbeta sequences against the CD4 and CD8 repertoires from sorted blood. Entries here come from immuneACCESS through TCRdb and include only in-frame sequences with V and J called. Some clones fail to appear in such tables; in the studies checked, an unresolved V gene covers under half of the shortfall, and the cause of the remainder is unknown. Clonal size and the V and J genes are those of that table, whereas D and trimming came from the DNA. The sample table records 140,000 or so clones; approximately 49% of these occur just once. Of the sample, approximately 0.99% falls within the top ten clones.

The junction carries 5 bases between V and J, which are trimmed by 0 bases and 2 bases respectively. Taken from cysteine to phenylalanine, the CDR3 has 13 residues. The CDR3 DNA has 39 bases and is translated from base 1. Per the germline V gene, SGHRS is the CDR1 and YFSETQ is the CDR2. In this chain, TRBV5-1 is recombined with TRBJ1-2; there is no confident call for the D gene. The TCR was taken from a human donor with alopecia areata. Here the sequenced sample was CD4+ T cells sorted from blood, taken at week 0. In nucleotide form, the sequence is TGCGCCAGCAGCTTGGATCAAAACTATGGCTACACCTTC. This yields the protein CASSLDQNYGYTF.